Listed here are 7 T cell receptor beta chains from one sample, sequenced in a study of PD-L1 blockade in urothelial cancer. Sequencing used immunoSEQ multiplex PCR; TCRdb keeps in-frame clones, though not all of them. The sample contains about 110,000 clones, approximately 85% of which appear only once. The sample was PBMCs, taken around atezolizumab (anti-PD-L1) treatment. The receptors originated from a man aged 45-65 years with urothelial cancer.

The CDR3 loop is CASSDGGRYGYTF. In DNA, the CDR3 is TGTGCCAGCAGTGACGGGGGGCGGTATGGCTACACCTTC. J is TRBJ1-2 and V is TRBV6-1; perhaps TRBD1 as D (6 bases). Germline V gene sequence: CDR1 MNHNS, CDR2 SASEGT. V lost 3 bases to trimming and J lost 5 bases, with 10 bases between them. CDR3 length equals 13 residues.

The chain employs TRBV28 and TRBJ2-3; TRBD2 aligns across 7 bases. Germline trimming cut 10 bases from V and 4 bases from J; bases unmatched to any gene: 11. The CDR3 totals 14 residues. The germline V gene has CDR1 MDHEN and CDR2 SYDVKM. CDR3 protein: CATGGEILSDTQYF. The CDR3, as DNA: TGTGCCACTGGGGGGGAGATTCTCTCAGATACGCAGTATTTT.

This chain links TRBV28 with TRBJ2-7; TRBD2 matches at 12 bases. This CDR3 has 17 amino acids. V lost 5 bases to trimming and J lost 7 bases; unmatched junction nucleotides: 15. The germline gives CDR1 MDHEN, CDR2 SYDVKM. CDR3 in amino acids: CASSLNRRTSGAREQYF. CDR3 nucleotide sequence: TGTGCCAGCAGTCTAAACAGAAGGACTAGCGGGGCTCGGGAGCAGTACTTC.

The chain's CDR3 is CASSAQDTLNTEAFF. Written as DNA, the CDR3 is TGTGCCAGCAGCGCGCAGGACACGTTGAACACTGAAGCTTTCTTT. The chain links TRBV7-6 to TRBJ1-1; D perhaps matches TRBD1 (5 bases). The V end was cut by 5 bases, the J end by 0 bases, with 13 bases between. The length of the CDR3 is 15 residues. CDR1 is SGHVS and CDR2 is FNYEAQ in the germline V gene.

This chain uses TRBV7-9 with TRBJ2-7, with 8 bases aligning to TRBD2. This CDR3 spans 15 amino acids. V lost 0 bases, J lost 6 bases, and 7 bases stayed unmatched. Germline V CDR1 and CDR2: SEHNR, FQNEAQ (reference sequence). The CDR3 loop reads CASSLAGSGTGEQYF. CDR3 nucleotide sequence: TGTGCCAGCAGCTTAGCGGGTAGCGGGACGGGCGAGCAGTACTTC.

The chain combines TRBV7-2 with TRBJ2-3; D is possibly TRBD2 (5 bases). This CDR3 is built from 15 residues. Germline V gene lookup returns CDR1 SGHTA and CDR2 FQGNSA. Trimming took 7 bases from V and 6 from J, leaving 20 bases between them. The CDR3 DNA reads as TGTGCCAGCAAACTAGACAATGCCAATAGGGATACGCAGTATTTT. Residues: CASKLDNANRDTQYF.

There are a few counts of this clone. The chain's CDR3 is CASQIHVNTEAFF. The CDR3, as DNA: TGTGCCAGTCAAATACACGTGAACACTGAAGCTTTCTTT. V usage is TRBV19 and J usage is TRBJ1-1; D is unresolved. CDR3 length equals 13 residues. V gave up 8 bases and J gave up 0 bases, with 10 bases separating them. Per germline, CDR1 LNHDA and CDR2 SQIVND (reference sequence).